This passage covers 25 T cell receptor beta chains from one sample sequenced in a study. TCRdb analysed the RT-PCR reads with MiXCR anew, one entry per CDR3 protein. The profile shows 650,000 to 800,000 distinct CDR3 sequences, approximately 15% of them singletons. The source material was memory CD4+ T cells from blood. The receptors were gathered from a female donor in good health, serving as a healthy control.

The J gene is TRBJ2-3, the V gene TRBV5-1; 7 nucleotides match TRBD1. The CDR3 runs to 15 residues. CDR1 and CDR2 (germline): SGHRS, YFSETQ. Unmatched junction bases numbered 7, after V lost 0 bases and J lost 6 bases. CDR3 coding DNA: TGCGCCAGCAGCTTGGCGGGACAGATGGTCGATACGCAGTATTTT. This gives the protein CASSLAGQMVDTQYF.

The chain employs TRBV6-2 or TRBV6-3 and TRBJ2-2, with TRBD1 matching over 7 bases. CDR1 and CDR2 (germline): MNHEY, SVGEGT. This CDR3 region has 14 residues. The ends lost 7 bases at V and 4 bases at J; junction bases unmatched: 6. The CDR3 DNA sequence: TGTGCCAGCACCCCAGGGGGATTCACCGGGGAGCTGTTTTTT. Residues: CASTPGGFTGELFF.

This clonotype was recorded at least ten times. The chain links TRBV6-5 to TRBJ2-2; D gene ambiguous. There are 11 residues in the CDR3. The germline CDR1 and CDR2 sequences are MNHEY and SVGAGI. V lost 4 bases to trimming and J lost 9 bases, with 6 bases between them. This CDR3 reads CASSSRRELFF. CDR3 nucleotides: TGTGCCAGCAGTTCCCGCCGGGAGCTGTTTTTT.

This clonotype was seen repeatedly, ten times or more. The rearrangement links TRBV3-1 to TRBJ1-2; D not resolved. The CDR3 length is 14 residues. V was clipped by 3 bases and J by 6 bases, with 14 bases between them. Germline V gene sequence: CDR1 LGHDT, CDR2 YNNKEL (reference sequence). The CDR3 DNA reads TGTGCCAGCAGCCAGAGGGAAGCGGGAAATGGCTACACCTTC. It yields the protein CASSQREAGNGYTF.

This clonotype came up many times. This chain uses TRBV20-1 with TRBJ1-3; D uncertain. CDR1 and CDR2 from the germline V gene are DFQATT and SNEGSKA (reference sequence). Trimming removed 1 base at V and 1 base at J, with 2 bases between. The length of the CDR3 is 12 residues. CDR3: CSARGSGNTIYF. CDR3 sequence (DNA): TGCAGTGCTAGAGGGTCTGGAAACACCATATATTTT.

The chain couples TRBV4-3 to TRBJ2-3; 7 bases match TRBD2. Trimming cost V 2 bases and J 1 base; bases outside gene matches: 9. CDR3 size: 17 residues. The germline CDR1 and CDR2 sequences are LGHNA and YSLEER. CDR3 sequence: CASSQNGGTVRTDTQYF. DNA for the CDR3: TGCGCCAGCAGCCAAAACGGGGGGACCGTCCGCACAGATACGCAGTATTTT.

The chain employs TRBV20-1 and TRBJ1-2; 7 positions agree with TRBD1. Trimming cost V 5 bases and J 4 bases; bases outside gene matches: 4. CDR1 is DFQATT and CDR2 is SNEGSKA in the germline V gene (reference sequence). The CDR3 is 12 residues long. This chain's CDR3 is CSADRATYGYTF. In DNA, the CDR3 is TGCAGTGCTGACAGGGCTACCTATGGCTACACCTTC.

The CDR3 region is CASSHRQEGGDTQYF. The DNA of the CDR3 is TGTGCCAGCAGTCATCGACAGGAAGGTGGGGATACGCAGTATTTT. The chain employs TRBV12-3 or TRBV12-4 and TRBJ2-3; D is possibly TRBD1 (6 bases). The V gene lost 5 bases and the J gene lost 6 bases, with 18 bases spanning the gap. The CDR3 runs to 15 residues.

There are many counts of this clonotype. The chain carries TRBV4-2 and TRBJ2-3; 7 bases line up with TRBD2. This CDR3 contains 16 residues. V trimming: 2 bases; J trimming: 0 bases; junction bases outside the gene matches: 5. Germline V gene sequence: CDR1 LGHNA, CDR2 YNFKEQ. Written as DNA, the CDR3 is TGTGCCAGCAGCCAAAAGACTAGCTCTAGCACAGATACGCAGTATTTT. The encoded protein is CASSQKTSSSTDTQYF.

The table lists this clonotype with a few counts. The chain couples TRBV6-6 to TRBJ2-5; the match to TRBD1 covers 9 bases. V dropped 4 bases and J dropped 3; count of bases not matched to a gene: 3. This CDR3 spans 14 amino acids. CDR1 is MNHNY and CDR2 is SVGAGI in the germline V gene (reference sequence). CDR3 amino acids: CASSSGTGKETQYF. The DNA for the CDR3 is TGTGCCAGCAGTTCCGGGACAGGGAAAGAGACCCAGTACTTC.

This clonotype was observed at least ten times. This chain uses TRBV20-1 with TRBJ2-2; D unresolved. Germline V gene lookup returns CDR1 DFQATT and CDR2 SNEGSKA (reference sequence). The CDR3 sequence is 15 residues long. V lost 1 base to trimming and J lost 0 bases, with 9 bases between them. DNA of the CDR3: TGCAGTGCTAGAGTCGCAGGCCCGAACACCGGGGAGCTGTTTTTT. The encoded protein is CSARVAGPNTGELFF.

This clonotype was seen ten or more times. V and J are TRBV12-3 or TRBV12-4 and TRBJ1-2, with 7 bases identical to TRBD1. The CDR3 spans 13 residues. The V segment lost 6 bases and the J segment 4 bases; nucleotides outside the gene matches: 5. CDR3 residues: CASSRTGSYGYTF. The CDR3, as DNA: TGTGCCAGCAGCCGGACAGGCAGCTATGGCTACACCTTC.

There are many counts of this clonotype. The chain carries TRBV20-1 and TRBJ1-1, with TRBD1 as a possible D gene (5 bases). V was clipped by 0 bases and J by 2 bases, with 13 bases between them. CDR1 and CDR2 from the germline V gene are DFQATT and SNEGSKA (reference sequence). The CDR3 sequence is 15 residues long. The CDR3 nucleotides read TGCAGTGCTAGAGATGCTGGGGGGGTCAACACTGAAGCTTTCTTT. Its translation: CSARDAGGVNTEAFF.

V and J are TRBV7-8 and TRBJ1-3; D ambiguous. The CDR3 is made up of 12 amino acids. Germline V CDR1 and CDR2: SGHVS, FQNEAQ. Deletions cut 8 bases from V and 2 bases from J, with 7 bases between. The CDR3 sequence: CASEGTGNTIYF. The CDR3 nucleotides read TGTGCCAGCGAAGGGACTGGAAACACCATATATTTT.

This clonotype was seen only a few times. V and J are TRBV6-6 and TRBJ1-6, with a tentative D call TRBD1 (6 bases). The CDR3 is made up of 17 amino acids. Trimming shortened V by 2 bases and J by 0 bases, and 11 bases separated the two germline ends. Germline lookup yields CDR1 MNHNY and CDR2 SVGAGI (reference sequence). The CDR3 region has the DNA TGTGCCAGCAGTTACACCAGGGGAGGCTCCTATAATTCACCCCTCCACTTT. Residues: CASSYTRGGSYNSPLHF.

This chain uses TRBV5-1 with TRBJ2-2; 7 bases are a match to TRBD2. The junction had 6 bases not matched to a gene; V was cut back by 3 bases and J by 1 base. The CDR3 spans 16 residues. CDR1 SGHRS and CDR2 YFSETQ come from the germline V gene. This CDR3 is CASSSSTSLNTGELFF. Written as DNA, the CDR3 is TGCGCCAGCAGCTCCTCGACTAGCCTGAACACCGGGGAGCTGTTTTTT.

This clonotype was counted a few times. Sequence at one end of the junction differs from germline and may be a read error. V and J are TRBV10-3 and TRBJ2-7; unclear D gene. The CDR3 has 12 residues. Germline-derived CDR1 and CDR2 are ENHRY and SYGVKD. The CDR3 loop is CAISESTPERYF. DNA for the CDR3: TGTGCCATCAGTGAGTCGACACCTGAGCGGTACTTC.

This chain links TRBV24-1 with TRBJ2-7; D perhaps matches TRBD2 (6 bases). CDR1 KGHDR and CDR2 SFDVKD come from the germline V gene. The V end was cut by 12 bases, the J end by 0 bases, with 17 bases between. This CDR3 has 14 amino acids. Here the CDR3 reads CAGKGSGPSYEQYF. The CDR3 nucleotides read TGTGCCGGCAAGGGGAGCGGGCCCTCCTACGAGCAGTACTTC.

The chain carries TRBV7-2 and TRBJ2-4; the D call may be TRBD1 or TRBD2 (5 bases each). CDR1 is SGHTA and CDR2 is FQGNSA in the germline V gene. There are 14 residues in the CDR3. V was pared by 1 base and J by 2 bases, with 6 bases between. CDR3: CASSLGGSKNIQYF. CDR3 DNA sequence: TGTGCCAGCAGCTTAGGGGGGTCCAAAAACATTCAGTACTTC.

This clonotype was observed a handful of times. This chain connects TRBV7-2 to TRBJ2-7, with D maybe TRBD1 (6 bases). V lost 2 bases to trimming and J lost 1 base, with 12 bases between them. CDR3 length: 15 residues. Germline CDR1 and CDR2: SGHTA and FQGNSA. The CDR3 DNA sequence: TGTGCCAGCAGCTTAAGCTGGGGGCAATCCTACGAGCAGTACTTC. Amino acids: CASSLSWGQSYEQYF. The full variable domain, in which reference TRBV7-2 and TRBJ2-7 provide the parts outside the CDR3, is GAGVSQSPSNKVTEKGKDVELRCDPISGHTALYWYRQSLGQGLEFLIYFQGNSAPDKSGLPSDRFSAERTGGSVSTLTIQRTQQEDSAVYLCASSLSWGQSYEQYFGPGTRLTVT.

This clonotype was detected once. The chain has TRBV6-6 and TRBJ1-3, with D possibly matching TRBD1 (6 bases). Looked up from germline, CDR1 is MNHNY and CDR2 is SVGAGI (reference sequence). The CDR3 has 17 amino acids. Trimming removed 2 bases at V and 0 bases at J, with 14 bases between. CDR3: CASSYAAQGLSGNTIYF. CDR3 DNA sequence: TGTGCCAGCAGTTACGCGGCCCAGGGGCTCTCTGGAAACACCATATATTTT.

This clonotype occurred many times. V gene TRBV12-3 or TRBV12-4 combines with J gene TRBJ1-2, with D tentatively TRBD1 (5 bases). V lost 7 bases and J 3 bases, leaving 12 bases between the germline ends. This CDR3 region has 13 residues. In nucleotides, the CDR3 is TGTGCCAGCACCCTCGGGGGATACTATGGCTACACCTTC. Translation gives CASTLGGYYGYTF.

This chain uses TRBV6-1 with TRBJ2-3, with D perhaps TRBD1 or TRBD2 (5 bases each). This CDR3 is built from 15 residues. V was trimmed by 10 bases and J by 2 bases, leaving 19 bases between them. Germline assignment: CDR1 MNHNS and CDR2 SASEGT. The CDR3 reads CATAPRDGSTDTQYF. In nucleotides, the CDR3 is TGTGCCACCGCCCCCCGGGACGGATCCACAGATACGCAGTATTTT.

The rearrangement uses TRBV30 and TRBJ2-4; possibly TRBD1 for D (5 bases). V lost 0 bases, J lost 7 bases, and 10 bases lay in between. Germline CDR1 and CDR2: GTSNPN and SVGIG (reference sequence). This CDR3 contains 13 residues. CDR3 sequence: CAWSVYGHNIQYF. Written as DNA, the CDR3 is TGTGCCTGGAGTGTATACGGACACAACATTCAGTACTTC.

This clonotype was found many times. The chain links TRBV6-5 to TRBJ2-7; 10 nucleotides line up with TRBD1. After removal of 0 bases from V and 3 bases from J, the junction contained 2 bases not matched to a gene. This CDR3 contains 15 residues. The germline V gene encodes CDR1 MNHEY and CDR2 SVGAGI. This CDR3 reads CASSYSWDRGYEQYF. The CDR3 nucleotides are TGTGCCAGCAGTTACTCATGGGACAGGGGCTACGAGCAGTACTTC.